This T cell receptor beta chain originates from a study of T-cell memory formation after mild COVID-19. Study information: TCR clusters largely stayed donor specific.

TCRdb passed the 5' RACE reads through MiXCR, listing each CDR3 protein once. The table shows hundreds of thousands of distinct CDR3 sequences, with approximately 14% occurring only once. The sequence was obtained from a man between 18 and 29 years old who had mild COVID-19 (a few samples of this study predate the infection). Cell type and time point are not known. The sample consisted of PBMCs or a T cell subset sorted from them (not recorded which).

The CDR3 is CASSFPDSSGNTIYF. CDR3 nucleotide sequence: TGTGCCAGCAGTTTCCCGGACAGCTCTGGAAACACCATATATTTT. This chain connects TRBV12-3 or TRBV12-4 to TRBJ1-3, with D perhaps matching TRBD1 (6 bases). The CDR3 length is 15 residues. V lost 3 bases to trimming and J lost 0 bases, with 9 bases between them.